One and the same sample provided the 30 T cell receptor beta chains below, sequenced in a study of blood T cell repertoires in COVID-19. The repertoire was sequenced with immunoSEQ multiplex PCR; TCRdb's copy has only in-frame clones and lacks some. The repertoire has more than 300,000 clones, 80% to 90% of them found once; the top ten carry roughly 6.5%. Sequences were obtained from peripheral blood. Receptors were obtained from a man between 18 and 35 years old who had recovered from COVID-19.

Here the CDR3 reads CASSDLGLAGTDTQYF. DNA for the CDR3: TGTGCCAGCAGTGATCTAGGACTAGCGGGCACAGATACGCAGTATTTT. V usage is TRBV25-1 and J usage is TRBJ2-3; 10 nucleotides agree with TRBD2. CDR1 and CDR2 from the germline V gene are MGHDK and SYGVNS. With 3 bases clipped from V and 1 base from J, the junction kept 4 bases outside the gene matches. The CDR3 loop spans 16 amino acids.

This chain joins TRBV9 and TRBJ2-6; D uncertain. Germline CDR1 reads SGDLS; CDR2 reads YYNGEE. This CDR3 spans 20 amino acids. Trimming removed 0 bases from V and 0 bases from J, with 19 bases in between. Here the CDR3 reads CASSVGLAALLSSGANVLTF. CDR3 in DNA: TGTGCCAGCAGCGTAGGGCTCGCGGCCCTACTCTCCTCTGGGGCCAACGTCCTGACTTTC.

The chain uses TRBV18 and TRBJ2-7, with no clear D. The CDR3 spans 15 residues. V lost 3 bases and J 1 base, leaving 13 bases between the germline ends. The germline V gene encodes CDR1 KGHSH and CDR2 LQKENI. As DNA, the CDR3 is TGTGCCAGCTCACCGAGGCTCGAAATATCCTACGAGCAGTACTTC. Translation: CASSPRLEISYEQYF.

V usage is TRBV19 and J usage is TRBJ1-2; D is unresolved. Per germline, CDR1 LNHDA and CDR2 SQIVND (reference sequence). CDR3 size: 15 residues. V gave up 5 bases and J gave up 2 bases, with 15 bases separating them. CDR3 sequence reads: CASSRTFTVNYGYTF. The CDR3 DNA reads TGTGCCAGTAGTCGAACCTTTACAGTGAACTATGGCTACACCTTC. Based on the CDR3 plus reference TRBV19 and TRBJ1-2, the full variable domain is DGGITQSPKYLFRKEGQNVTLSCEQNLNHDAMYWYRQDPGQGLRLIYYSQIVNDFQKGDIAEGYSVSREKKESFPLTVTSAQKNPTAFYLCASSRTFTVNYGYTFGSGTRLTVV.

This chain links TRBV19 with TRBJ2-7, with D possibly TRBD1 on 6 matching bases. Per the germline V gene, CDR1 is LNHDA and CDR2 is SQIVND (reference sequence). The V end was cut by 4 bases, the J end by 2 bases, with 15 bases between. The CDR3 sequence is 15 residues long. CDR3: CASSTPSDRAYEQYF. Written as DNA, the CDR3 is TGTGCCAGTAGTACTCCCTCGGACAGAGCCTACGAGCAGTACTTC.

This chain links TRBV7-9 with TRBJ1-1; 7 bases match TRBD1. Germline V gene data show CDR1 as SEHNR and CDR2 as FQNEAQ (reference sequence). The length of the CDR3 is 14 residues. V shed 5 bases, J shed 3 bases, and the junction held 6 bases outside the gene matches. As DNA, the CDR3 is TGTGCCAGCAGCACCGACAGGGTGCACACTGAAGCTTTCTTT. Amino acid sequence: CASSTDRVHTEAFF.

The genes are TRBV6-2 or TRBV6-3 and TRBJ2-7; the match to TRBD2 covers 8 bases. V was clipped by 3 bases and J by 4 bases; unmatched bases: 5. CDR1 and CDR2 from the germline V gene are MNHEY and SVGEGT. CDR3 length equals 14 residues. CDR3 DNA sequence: TGTGCCAGCAGTTATCTCGGGGGGGGATACGAGCAGTACTTC. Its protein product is CASSYLGGGYEQYF.

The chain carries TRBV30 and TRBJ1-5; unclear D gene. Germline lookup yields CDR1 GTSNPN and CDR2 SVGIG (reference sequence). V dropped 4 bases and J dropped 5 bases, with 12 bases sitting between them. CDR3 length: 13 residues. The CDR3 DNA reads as TGTGCCTGGACCACGGGATACGATCAGCCCCAGCATTTT. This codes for CAWTTGYDQPQHF.

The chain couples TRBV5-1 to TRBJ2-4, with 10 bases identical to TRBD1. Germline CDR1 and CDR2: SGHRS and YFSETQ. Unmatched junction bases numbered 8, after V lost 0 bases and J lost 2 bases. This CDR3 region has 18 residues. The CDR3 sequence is CASSLGVWDRGSKNIQYF. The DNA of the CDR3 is TGCGCCAGCAGCTTGGGTGTATGGGACAGGGGCTCCAAAAACATTCAGTACTTC.

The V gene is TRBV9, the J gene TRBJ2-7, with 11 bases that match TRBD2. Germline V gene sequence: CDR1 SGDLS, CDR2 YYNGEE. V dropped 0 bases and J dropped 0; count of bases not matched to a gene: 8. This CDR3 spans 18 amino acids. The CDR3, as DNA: TGTGCCAGCAGCGTAGAAGGGACTAGCGGCCTTACCTCCTACGAGCAGTACTTC. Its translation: CASSVEGTSGLTSYEQYF.

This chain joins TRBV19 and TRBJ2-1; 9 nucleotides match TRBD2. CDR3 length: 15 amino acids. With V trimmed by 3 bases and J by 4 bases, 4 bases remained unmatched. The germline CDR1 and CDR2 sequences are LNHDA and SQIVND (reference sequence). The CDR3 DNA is TGTGCCAGTAGTATGTCAGCGGGAGGTTACAATGAGCAGTTCTTC. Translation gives CASSMSAGGYNEQFF.

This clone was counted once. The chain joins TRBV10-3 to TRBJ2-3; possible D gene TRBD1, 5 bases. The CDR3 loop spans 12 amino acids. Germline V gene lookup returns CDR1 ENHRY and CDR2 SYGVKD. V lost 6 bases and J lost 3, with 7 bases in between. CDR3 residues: CAIRGPTDTQYF. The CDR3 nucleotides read TGTGCCATCAGGGGGCCTACAGATACGCAGTATTTT.

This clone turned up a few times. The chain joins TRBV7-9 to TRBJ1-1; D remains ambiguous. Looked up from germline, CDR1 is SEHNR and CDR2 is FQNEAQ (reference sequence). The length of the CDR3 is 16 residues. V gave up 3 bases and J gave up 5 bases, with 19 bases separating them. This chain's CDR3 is CASSLGFSGDGTEAFF. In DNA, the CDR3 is TGTGCCAGCAGCTTGGGATTTTCCGGGGATGGGACTGAAGCTTTCTTT.

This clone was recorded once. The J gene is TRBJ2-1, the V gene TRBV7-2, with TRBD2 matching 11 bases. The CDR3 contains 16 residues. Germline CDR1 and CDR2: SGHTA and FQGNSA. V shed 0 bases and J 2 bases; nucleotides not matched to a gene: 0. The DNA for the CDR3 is TGTGCCAGCAGCTTAGCGACTAGCGGGGCCTACAATGAGCAGTTCTTC. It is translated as CASSLATSGAYNEQFF.

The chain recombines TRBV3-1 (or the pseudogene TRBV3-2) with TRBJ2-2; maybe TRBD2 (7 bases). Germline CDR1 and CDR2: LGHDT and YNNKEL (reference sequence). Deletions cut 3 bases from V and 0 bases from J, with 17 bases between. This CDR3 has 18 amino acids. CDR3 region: CASSHVPRGAPNTGELFF. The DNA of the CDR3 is TGTGCCAGCAGCCACGTCCCCCGGGGGGCCCCGAACACCGGGGAGCTGTTTTTT.

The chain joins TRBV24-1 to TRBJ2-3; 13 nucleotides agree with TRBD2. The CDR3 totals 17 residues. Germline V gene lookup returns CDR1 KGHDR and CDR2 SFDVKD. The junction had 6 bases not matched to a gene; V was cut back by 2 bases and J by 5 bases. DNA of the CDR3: TGTGCCACCAGTGATTCCCGACTAGCGGGAGGCAGAGATACGCAGTATTTT. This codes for CATSDSRLAGGRDTQYF.

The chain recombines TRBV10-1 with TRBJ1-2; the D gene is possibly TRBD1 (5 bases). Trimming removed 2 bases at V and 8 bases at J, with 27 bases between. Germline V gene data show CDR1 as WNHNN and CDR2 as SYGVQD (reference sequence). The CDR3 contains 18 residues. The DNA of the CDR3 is TGCGCCAGCAGTGAGGGGGGGGATATCGGGGACGGAGTCTCCGGCTACACCTTC. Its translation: CASSEGGDIGDGVSGYTF.

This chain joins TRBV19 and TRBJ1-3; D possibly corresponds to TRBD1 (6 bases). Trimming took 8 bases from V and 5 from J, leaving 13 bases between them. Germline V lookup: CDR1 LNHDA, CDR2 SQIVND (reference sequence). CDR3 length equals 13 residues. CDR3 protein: CASSRGGRNTIYF. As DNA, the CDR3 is TGTGCCAGTTCTAGGGGGGGTAGAAACACCATATATTTT.

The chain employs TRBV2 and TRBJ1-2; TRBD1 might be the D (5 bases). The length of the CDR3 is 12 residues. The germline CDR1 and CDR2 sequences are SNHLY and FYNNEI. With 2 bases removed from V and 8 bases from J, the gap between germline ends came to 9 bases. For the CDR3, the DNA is TGTGCCAGCAGTGAACAGGGAGGCGGCTACACCTTC. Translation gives CASSEQGGGYTF.

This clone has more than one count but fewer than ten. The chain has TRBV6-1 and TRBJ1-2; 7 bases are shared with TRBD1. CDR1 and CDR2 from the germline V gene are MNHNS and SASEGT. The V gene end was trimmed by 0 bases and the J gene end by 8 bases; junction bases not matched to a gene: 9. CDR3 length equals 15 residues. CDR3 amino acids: CASSEALRQGYGYTF. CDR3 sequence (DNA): TGTGCCAGCAGTGAAGCGCTTCGACAGGGATACGGCTACACCTTC.

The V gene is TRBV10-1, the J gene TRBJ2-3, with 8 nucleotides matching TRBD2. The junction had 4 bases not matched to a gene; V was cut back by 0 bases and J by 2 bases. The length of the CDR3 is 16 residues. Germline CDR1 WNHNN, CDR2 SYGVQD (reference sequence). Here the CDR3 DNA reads TGCGCCAGCAGTGAGTCGACTAGCGCGTTCACAGATACGCAGTATTTT. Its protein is CASSESTSAFTDTQYF.

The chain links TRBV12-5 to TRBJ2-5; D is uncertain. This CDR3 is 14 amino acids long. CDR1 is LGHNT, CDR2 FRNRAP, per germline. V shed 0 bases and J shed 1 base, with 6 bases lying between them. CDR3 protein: CASGLVLGQETQYF. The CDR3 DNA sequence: TGTGCTAGTGGTTTGGTACTTGGCCAAGAGACCCAGTACTTC. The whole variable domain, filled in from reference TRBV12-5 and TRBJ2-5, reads DARVTQTPRHKVTEMGQEVTMRCQPILGHNTVFWYRQTMMQGLELLAYFRNRAPLDDSGMPKDRFSAEMPDATLATLKIQPSEPRDSAVYFCASGLVLGQETQYFGPGTRLLVL.

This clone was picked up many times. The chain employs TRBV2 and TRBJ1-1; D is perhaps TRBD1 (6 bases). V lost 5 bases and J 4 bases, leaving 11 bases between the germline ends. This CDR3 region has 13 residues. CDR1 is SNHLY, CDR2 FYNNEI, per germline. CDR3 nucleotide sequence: TGTGCCAGCAGTAAGGACAGAACCACTGAAGCTTTCTTT. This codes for CASSKDRTTEAFF.

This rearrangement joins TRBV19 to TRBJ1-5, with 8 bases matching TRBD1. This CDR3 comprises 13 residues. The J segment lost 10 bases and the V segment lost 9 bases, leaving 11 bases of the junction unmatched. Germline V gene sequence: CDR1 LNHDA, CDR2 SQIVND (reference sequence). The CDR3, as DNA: TGTGCCAGCTCGACAGGGGATGGGGGACCCCAGCATTTT. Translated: CASSTGDGGPQHF. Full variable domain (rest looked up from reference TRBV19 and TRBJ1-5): DGGITQSPKYLFRKEGQNVTLSCEQNLNHDAMYWYRQDPGQGLRLIYYSQIVNDFQKGDIAEGYSVSREKKESFPLTVTSAQKNPTAFYLCASSTGDGGPQHFGDGTRLSIL.

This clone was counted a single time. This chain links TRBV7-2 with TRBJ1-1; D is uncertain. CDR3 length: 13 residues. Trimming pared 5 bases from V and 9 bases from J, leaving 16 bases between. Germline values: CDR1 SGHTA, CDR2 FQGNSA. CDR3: CASSLSGDSQAFF. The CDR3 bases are TGTGCCAGCAGCCTTTCCGGGGATTCCCAAGCTTTCTTT.

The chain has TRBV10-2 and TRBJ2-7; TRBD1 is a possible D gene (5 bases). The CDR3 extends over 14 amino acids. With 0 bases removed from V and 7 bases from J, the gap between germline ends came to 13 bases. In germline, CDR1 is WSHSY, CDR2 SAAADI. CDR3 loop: CASSESSQAQEQYF. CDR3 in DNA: TGCGCCAGCAGTGAGTCGTCACAGGCCCAGGAGCAGTACTTC.

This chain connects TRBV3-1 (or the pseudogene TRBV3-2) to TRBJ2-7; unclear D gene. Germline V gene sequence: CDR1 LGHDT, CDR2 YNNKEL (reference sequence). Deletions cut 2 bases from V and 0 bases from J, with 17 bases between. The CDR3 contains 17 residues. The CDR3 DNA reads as TGTGCCAGCAGCCAAACGTACCTGAGATACCACTCCTACGAGCAGTACTTC. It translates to CASSQTYLRYHSYEQYF.

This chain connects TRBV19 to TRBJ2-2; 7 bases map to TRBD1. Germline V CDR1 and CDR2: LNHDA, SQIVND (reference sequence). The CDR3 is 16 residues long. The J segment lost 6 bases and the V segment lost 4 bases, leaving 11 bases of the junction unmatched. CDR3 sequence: CASSTNQGDWAGELFF. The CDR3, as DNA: TGTGCCAGTAGTACAAATCAGGGGGATTGGGCCGGGGAGCTGTTTTTT.

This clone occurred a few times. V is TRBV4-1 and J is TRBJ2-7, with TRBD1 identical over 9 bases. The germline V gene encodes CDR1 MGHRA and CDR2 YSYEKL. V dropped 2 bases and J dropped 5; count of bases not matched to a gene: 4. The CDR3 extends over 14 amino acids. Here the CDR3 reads CASSQFDRGNEQYF. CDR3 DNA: TGCGCCAGCAGCCAATTCGACAGGGGGAACGAGCAGTACTTC.

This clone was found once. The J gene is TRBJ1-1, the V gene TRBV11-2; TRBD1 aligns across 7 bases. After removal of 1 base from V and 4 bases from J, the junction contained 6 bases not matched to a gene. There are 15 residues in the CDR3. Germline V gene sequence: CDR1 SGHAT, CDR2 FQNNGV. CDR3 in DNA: TGTGCCAGCAGCTTAGTTCTAAGGGGGCTCACTGAAGCTTTCTTT. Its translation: CASSLVLRGLTEAFF.